Listed below are T cell receptor beta chains from one sample, sequenced in a study of cytomegalovirus exposure and HLA in healthy donors. Produced via immunoSEQ multiplex PCR; TCRdb's table is partial and in-frame only. The sample has under 50,000 clones. Input material: PBMCs. The receptors were sampled from a male donor in good health and CMV-seronegative. The CDR3 runs from the conserved cysteine through the conserved F or W. D genes are given only for firm matches.

v_call: TRBV7-6
j_call: TRBJ2-5
d_call: TRBD2
cdr3_aa: CASSPGTSRREETQYF
cdr3_nt: TGTGCCAGCAGCCCAGGGACTAGCAGAAGAGAAGAGACCCAGTACTTC

v_call: TRBV28
j_call: TRBJ2-5
d_call: TRBD2
cdr3_aa: CASSLFSGLAGFGGETQYF
cdr3_nt: TGTGCCAGCAGTTTATTTTCCGGTTTAGCGGGGTTCGGGGGTGAGACCCAGTACTTC

v_call: TRBV27
j_call: TRBJ1-4
d_call: -
cdr3_aa: CASSFQGLSNEKLFF
cdr3_nt: TGTGCCAGCAGTTTCCAGGGATTGTCTAATGAAAAACTGTTTTTT

v_call: TRBV2
j_call: TRBJ1-3
d_call: -
cdr3_aa: CASRLTGPGGNTIYF
cdr3_nt: TGTGCCAGCAGACTAACAGGGCCTGGTGGAAACACCATATATTTT

v_call: TRBV7-6
j_call: TRBJ2-3
d_call: -
cdr3_aa: CASTIWGPGDTQYF
cdr3_nt: TGTGCCAGCACCATTTGGGGGCCTGGAGATACGCAGTATTTT

v_call: TRBV5-6
j_call: TRBJ2-1
d_call: TRBD2
cdr3_aa: CASSWGLAGGAYNEQFF
cdr3_nt: TGTGCCAGCAGCTGGGGACTAGCGGGGGGCGCTTACAATGAGCAGTTCTTC

v_call: TRBV7-3
j_call: TRBJ1-1
d_call: -
cdr3_aa: CASSLRGRGTEAFF
cdr3_nt: TGTGCCAGCAGCTTAAGGGGGCGAGGGACTGAAGCTTTCTTT

v_call: TRBV30
j_call: TRBJ1-1
d_call: -
cdr3_aa: CAWSKEGHLNTEAFF
cdr3_nt: TGTGCCTGGAGTAAAGAGGGACATTTAAACACTGAAGCTTTCTTT

v_call: TRBV2
j_call: TRBJ1-5
d_call: -
cdr3_aa: CASMGALDRRGNQPQHF
cdr3_nt: TGTGCCAGCATGGGAGCCTTAGATCGACGTGGCAATCAGCCCCAGCATTTT

v_call: TRBV7-8
j_call: TRBJ1-1
d_call: -
cdr3_aa: CASSFDPVTGRTEAFF
cdr3_nt: TGTGCCAGCAGCTTCGACCCTGTCACAGGGCGGACTGAAGCTTTCTTT

v_call: TRBV29-1
j_call: TRBJ1-1
d_call: -
cdr3_aa: CSVGGPEAFF
cdr3_nt: TGCAGCGTGGGGGGGCCTGAAGCTTTCTTT

v_call: TRBV6-1
j_call: TRBJ1-1
d_call: TRBD1
cdr3_aa: CASSEATGGNTEAFF
cdr3_nt: TGTGCCAGCAGTGAAGCGACAGGGGGCAACACTGAAGCTTTCTTT

v_call: TRBV19
j_call: TRBJ1-1
d_call: TRBD1
cdr3_aa: CASSPLDRANTEAFF
cdr3_nt: TGTGCCAGTAGTCCCTTAGACAGGGCAAACACTGAAGCTTTCTTT

v_call: TRBV7-2
j_call: TRBJ1-1
d_call: -
cdr3_aa: CASSPPGVNTEAFF
cdr3_nt: TGTGCCAGCAGCCCCCCGGGGGTGAACACTGAAGCTTTCTTT

v_call: TRBV30
j_call: TRBJ2-5
d_call: -
cdr3_aa: CAWKGALETQYF
cdr3_nt: TGTGCCTGGAAAGGGGCCCTAGAGACCCAGTACTTC

v_call: TRBV19
j_call: TRBJ2-1
d_call: -
cdr3_aa: CASSMGTGPIPYNEQFF
cdr3_nt: TGTGCCAGTAGTATGGGTACAGGGCCTATTCCATACAATGAGCAGTTCTTC

v_call: TRBV5-4
j_call: TRBJ2-7
d_call: -
cdr3_aa: CASSLSGPVYEQYF
cdr3_nt: TGTGCCAGCAGCTTGTCGGGTCCGGTCTACGAGCAGTACTTC

v_call: TRBV5-4
j_call: TRBJ2-2
d_call: TRBD2
cdr3_aa: CASLSGGGTGELFF
cdr3_nt: TGTGCCAGCCTCAGCGGGGGCGGGACCGGGGAGCTGTTTTTT

v_call: TRBV28
j_call: TRBJ1-6
d_call: TRBD1
cdr3_aa: CASSSGGQINSPLHF
cdr3_nt: TGTGCCAGCAGTTCAGGGGGACAGATTAATTCACCCCTCCACTTT

v_call: TRBV19
j_call: TRBJ1-1
d_call: TRBD1
cdr3_aa: CASTDRGPQNTEAFF
cdr3_nt: TGTGCCAGTACGGACAGGGGGCCTCAGAACACTGAAGCTTTCTTT

v_call: TRBV5-4
j_call: TRBJ2-1
d_call: -
cdr3_aa: CASSPGEVYNEQFF
cdr3_nt: TGTGCCAGCAGCCCGGGGGAGGTTTACAATGAGCAGTTCTTC

v_call: TRBV6-6
j_call: TRBJ2-2
d_call: TRBD1
cdr3_aa: CATGTGANTGELFF
cdr3_nt: TGTGCCACTGGGACAGGGGCGAACACCGGGGAGCTGTTTTTT

v_call: TRBV6-1
j_call: TRBJ1-2
d_call: TRBD1
cdr3_aa: CASSDRGQGDYGYTF
cdr3_nt: TGTGCCAGCAGTGATCGCGGACAGGGTGACTATGGCTACACCTTC

v_call: TRBV5-1
j_call: TRBJ1-2
d_call: TRBD1
cdr3_aa: CASSHTGGEVGYTF
cdr3_nt: TGCGCCAGCAGCCATACAGGGGGCGAGGTTGGCTACACCTTC

v_call: TRBV7-9
j_call: TRBJ1-6
d_call: -
cdr3_aa: CASSLAGQLHF
cdr3_nt: TGTGCCAGCAGCTTGGCCGGACAGCTCCACTTT

v_call: TRBV18
j_call: TRBJ1-1
d_call: -
cdr3_aa: CASPPPQGNTEAFF
cdr3_nt: TGTGCCAGCCCACCACCCCAGGGGAACACTGAAGCTTTCTTT

v_call: TRBV18
j_call: TRBJ1-5
d_call: TRBD1
cdr3_aa: CASSPPGQGANQPQHF
cdr3_nt: TGTGCCAGCTCACCACCGGGACAGGGGGCAAATCAGCCCCAGCATTTT

v_call: TRBV15
j_call: TRBJ2-2
d_call: -
cdr3_aa: CATSGKLQATGELFF
cdr3_nt: TGTGCCACCAGCGGAAAGTTGCAGGCCACCGGGGAGCTGTTTTTT

v_call: TRBV4-1
j_call: TRBJ1-3
d_call: -
cdr3_aa: CASSQDKKLTIYF
cdr3_nt: TGCGCCAGCAGCCAAGATAAAAAGCTCACCATATATTTT

v_call: TRBV18
j_call: TRBJ1-5
d_call: -
cdr3_aa: CASSPLPGEDQPQHF
cdr3_nt: TGTGCCAGCTCACCACTTCCGGGGGAGGATCAGCCCCAGCATTTT

v_call: TRBV20-1
j_call: TRBJ2-7
d_call: -
cdr3_aa: CSATRGYEQYF
cdr3_nt: TGCAGTGCTACTCGGGGGTACGAGCAGTACTTC

v_call: TRBV21-1
j_call: TRBJ1-5
d_call: -
cdr3_aa: CASSKRRAGQPQHF
cdr3_nt: TGTGCCAGCAGCAAACGAAGAGCGGGTCAGCCCCAGCATTTT

v_call: TRBV7-3
j_call: TRBJ1-2
d_call: -
cdr3_aa: CASSRVGAEGYTF
cdr3_nt: TGTGCCAGCAGCCGAGTTGGGGCAGAGGGCTACACCTTC

v_call: TRBV5-1
j_call: TRBJ2-3
d_call: TRBD1
cdr3_aa: CASSITQGAGTDTQYF
cdr3_nt: TGCGCCAGCTCCATTACACAGGGGGCTGGCACAGATACGCAGTATTTT

v_call: TRBV6-5
j_call: TRBJ1-1
d_call: TRBD1
cdr3_aa: CASSYMTGGAAEAFF
cdr3_nt: TGTGCCAGCAGTTATATGACAGGGGGAGCCGCTGAAGCTTTCTTT